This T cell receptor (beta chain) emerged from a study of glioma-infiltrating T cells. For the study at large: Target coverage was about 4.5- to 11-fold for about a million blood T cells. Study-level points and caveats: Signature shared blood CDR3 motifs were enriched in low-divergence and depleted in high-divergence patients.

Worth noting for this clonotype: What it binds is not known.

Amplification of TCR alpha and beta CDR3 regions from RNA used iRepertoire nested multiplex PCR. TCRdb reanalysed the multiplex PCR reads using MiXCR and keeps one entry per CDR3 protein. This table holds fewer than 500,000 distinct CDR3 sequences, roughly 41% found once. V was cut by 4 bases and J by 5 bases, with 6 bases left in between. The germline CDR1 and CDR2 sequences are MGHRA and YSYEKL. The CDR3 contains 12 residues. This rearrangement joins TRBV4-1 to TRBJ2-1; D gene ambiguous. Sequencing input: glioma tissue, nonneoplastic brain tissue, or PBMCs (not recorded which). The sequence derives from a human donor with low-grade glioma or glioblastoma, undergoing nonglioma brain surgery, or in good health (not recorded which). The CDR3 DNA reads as TGCGCCAGCAGCCTCGAAAACAATGAGCAGTTCTTC. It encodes CASSLENNEQFF.